A selection of T cell receptor beta chains follows, all from one sample in a study of T cells after somatic rescue of genetic block. TCRdb's table, derived via immunoSEQ multiplex PCR, lists solely in-frame clones and lacks some. The sample has about 120,000 clones, around 90% seen once. The material sequenced was peripheral blood mononuclear cells (PBMCs). Receptors originate from a woman younger than 35. The CDR3 runs from the conserved cysteine through the conserved F or W. D genes are given only for firm matches. Size values are once, few and many counts, or a class for expanded clones, and some rows have none.

d_call	v_call	clone_size	j_call	cdr3_aa	cdr3_nt
TRBD2	TRBV19	once	TRBJ2-2	CASLPGLAVGELFF	TGTGCCAGTCTCCCGGGACTAGCGGTCGGGGAGCTGTTTTTT
TRBD2	TRBV5-8	NA	TRBJ2-1	CASSPYLGLAGDNEQFF	TGTGCCAGCAGCCCATACCTGGGACTAGCGGGGGACAATGAGCAGTTCTTC
TRBD1	TRBV7-9	NA	TRBJ2-3	CASSFRGLFTDTQYF	TGTGCCAGCAGCTTCAGGGGGCTCTTCACAGATACGCAGTATTTT
TRBD1	TRBV18	NA	TRBJ1-3	CASSQQGGSGNTIYF	TGTGCCAGCTCGCAACAGGGGGGCTCTGGAAACACCATATATTTT
NA	TRBV5-1	NA	TRBJ2-7	CASSLAGLYEQYF	TGCGCCAGCAGCTTGGCCGGCCTCTACGAGCAGTACTTC
TRBD1	TRBV6-4	NA	TRBJ2-1	CASSTGGSSNEQFF	TGTGCCAGCAGTACAGGGGGGTCCTCCAATGAGCAGTTCTTC
NA	TRBV14	NA	TRBJ2-3	CASSSPTGRRTDTQYF	TGTGCCAGCAGCAGCCCGACAGGAAGACGCACAGATACGCAGTATTTT
TRBD2	TRBV7-7	NA	TRBJ2-7	CASSRTSGAGSEQYF	TGTGCCAGCAGCCGAACTAGCGGGGCGGGGTCGGAGCAGTACTTC
NA	TRBV10-3	NA	TRBJ1-5	CAISQERNQPQHF	TGTGCCATCAGCCAGGAAAGAAATCAGCCCCAGCATTTT
NA	TRBV7-2	NA	TRBJ2-3	CASSLAGQTDTQYF	TGTGCCAGCAGCTTAGCGGGGCAGACAGATACGCAGTATTTT
NA	TRBV2	NA	TRBJ2-6	CASSALRSGANVLTF	TGTGCCAGCAGTGCGCTCCGCTCTGGGGCCAACGTCCTGACTTTC
NA	TRBV19	NA	TRBJ1-1	CASSSWNTEAFF	TGTGCCAGTAGTTCGTGGAACACTGAAGCTTTCTTT
NA	TRBV6-5	NA	TRBJ1-1	CASSYSRGNTEAFF	TGTGCCAGCAGTTACTCGAGGGGGAACACTGAAGCTTTCTTT
NA	TRBV28	NA	TRBJ1-1	CASSFQGPFTEAFF	TGTGCCAGCAGTTTTCAGGGGCCGTTCACTGAAGCTTTCTTT
TRBD1	TRBV18	NA	TRBJ1-2	CASSQPGQGLYGYTF	TGTGCCAGCTCACAACCGGGACAGGGTCTGTACGGCTACACCTTC
NA	TRBV6-1	NA	TRBJ1-5	CASSETMGWTPPGQPQHF	TGTGCCAGCAGTGAAACAATGGGATGGACTCCGCCGGGTCAGCCCCAGCATTTT
TRBD2	TRBV7-9	NA	TRBJ2-7	CASSSSGGGEQYF	TGTGCCAGCAGCTCATCGGGGGGAGGCGAGCAGTACTTC
NA	TRBV5-6	NA	TRBJ1-1	CASSSGPSTEAFF	TGTGCCAGCAGCTCGGGTCCGAGCACTGAAGCTTTCTTT
NA	TRBV30	NA	TRBJ1-2	CAWSVGVSDGYTF	TGTGCCTGGAGTGTCGGGGTCTCGGATGGCTACACCTTC
NA	TRBV9	once	TRBJ2-5	CASSGQGGVKETQYF	TGTGCCAGCAGCGGACAGGGAGGCGTGAAAGAGACCCAGTACTTC
NA	TRBV30	NA	TRBJ2-1	CAWSIPSKEQFF	TGTGCCTGGAGTATCCCGAGTAAAGAGCAGTTCTTC
NA	TRBV6-1	NA	TRBJ1-6	CASTKQNTLDSPLHF	TGTGCCAGCACCAAACAGAATACCCTTGATTCACCCCTCCACTTT
NA	TRBV10-3	NA	TRBJ2-2	CAISLEIRTGELFF	TGTGCCATATCCCTCGAGATTCGCACCGGGGAGCTGTTTTTT
TRBD1	TRBV30	NA	TRBJ1-5	CAWRKGGVGNQPQHF	TGTGCCTGGAGAAAAGGGGGCGTTGGCAATCAGCCCCAGCATTTT
NA	TRBV11-2	NA	TRBJ1-2	CASSLAQGYGYTF	TGTGCCAGCAGCTTAGCACAGGGCTATGGCTACACCTTC
TRBD1	TRBV19	few	TRBJ1-4	CASRQGTNEKLFF	TGTGCCAGTAGACAGGGGACTAATGAAAAACTGTTTTTT
NA	TRBV15	NA	TRBJ1-2	CASQGIHGYTF	TGTGCCTCCCAGGGGATTCACGGCTACACCTTC
NA	TRBV7-8	NA	TRBJ2-5	CASSSDRVRSQETQYF	TGTGCCAGCAGCTCGGACCGGGTGAGGTCCCAAGAGACCCAGTACTTC
NA	TRBV6-1	few	TRBJ1-2	CASSGLLPGYGYTF	TGTGCCAGCAGTGGACTACTCCCGGGATATGGCTACACCTTC
NA	TRBV28	NA	TRBJ1-2	CASSPYRSGGNGYTF	TGTGCCAGCAGTCCGTACCGGTCTGGAGGGAATGGCTACACCTTC
TRBD1	TRBV7-2	NA	TRBJ1-1	CASSGQVNTEAFF	TGTGCCAGCAGCGGACAGGTGAACACTGAAGCTTTCTTT
TRBD2	TRBV6-5	NA	TRBJ2-2	CASSYLAGGTHGELFF	TGTGCCAGCAGTTACCTTGCGGGGGGGACTCACGGGGAGCTGTTTTTT
NA	TRBV6-1	once	TRBJ2-1	CASSEAVGEQFF	TGTGCCAGCAGTGAAGCCGTAGGCGAGCAGTTCTTC
NA	TRBV9	NA	TRBJ2-5	CASSPTPGQETQYF	TGTGCCAGCAGCCCGACTCCCGGCCAAGAGACCCAGTACTTC
TRBD2	TRBV9	NA	TRBJ2-5	CASSLGTSGVLYQETQYF	TGTGCCAGCAGCCTCGGGACTAGCGGGGTCCTTTACCAAGAGACCCAGTACTTC
NA	TRBV30	NA	TRBJ2-2	CAWSKEARAGELFF	TGTGCCTGGAGTAAAGAGGCGAGGGCCGGGGAGCTGTTTTTT
NA	TRBV28	NA	TRBJ1-2	CASSLATVDGYTF	TGTGCCAGCAGTCTGGCAACAGTAGATGGCTACACCTTC
NA	TRBV20-1	NA	TRBJ1-1	CSVWENTEAFF	TGCAGTGTGTGGGAGAACACTGAAGCTTTCTTT
NA	TRBV7-8	once	TRBJ1-3	CASSFTGNSGNTIYF	TGTGCCAGCAGCTTCACAGGGAACTCTGGAAACACCATATATTTT
TRBD2	TRBV6-1	NA	TRBJ2-3	CASSEEGTSGGRYRGQYF	TGTGCCAGCAGTGAAGAAGGGACTAGCGGGGGCCGTTATCGGGGGCAGTATTTT
TRBD1	TRBV28	NA	TRBJ2-7	CASSSGTVYEQYF	TGTGCCAGCAGCTCCGGGACAGTCTACGAGCAGTACTTC
NA	TRBV29-1	NA	TRBJ1-2	CSVEDRGRVNYGYTF	TGCAGCGTTGAAGATCGGGGCAGGGTTAACTATGGCTACACCTTC
NA	TRBV18	NA	TRBJ1-1	CASSPSREVEAFF	TGTGCCAGCTCACCGTCGAGGGAGGTTGAAGCTTTCTTT
NA	TRBV10-3	NA	TRBJ2-6	CAISAVASGANVLTF	TGTGCCATCAGTGCTGTGGCCTCTGGGGCCAACGTCCTGACTTTC
NA	TRBV27	NA	TRBJ1-5	CASGWSNQPQHF	TGTGCCAGCGGTTGGTCGAATCAGCCCCAGCATTTT
TRBD1	TRBV28	NA	TRBJ1-2	CASRHDRDGYGYTF	TGTGCCAGCAGGCACGACAGGGATGGATATGGCTACACCTTC
TRBD1	TRBV7-2	NA	TRBJ2-2	CASSFYGTGGPTGELFF	TGTGCCAGCAGCTTCTACGGGACAGGGGGCCCCACCGGGGAGCTGTTTTTT
NA	TRBV30	NA	TRBJ1-2	CAWSVLRQGGYTF	TGTGCCTGGAGTGTACTCCGGCAGGGTGGCTACACCTTC
NA	TRBV10-1	NA	TRBJ1-2	CASNGDNYGYTF	TGCGCCAGCAACGGCGACAACTATGGCTACACCTTC
NA	TRBV9	once	TRBJ2-3	CASSPAGGRRTDTQYF	TGTGCCAGCAGCCCCGCTGGCGGGCGACGCACAGATACGCAGTATTTT
NA	TRBV6-5	NA	TRBJ1-2	CASSYLPTGTAYGYTF	TGTGCCAGCAGTTACCTCCCCACCGGGACGGCTTATGGCTACACCTTC
TRBD1	TRBV2	NA	TRBJ2-1	CASSATGGLYNEQFF	TGTGCCAGCAGCGCGACAGGGGGCTTATACAATGAGCAGTTCTTC
NA	TRBV6-1	NA	TRBJ1-1	CASSPMNTEAFF	TGTGCCAGCAGTCCGATGAACACTGAAGCTTTCTTT
TRBD1	TRBV7-3	NA	TRBJ1-2	CASSSGQGNGYTF	TGTGCCAGCAGCTCTGGACAGGGTAATGGCTACACCTTC
NA	TRBV4-2	NA	TRBJ2-6	CASSPGGQGALGANVLTF	TGTGCCAGCAGCCCGGGGGGGCAGGGGGCGCTTGGGGCCAACGTCCTGACTTTC